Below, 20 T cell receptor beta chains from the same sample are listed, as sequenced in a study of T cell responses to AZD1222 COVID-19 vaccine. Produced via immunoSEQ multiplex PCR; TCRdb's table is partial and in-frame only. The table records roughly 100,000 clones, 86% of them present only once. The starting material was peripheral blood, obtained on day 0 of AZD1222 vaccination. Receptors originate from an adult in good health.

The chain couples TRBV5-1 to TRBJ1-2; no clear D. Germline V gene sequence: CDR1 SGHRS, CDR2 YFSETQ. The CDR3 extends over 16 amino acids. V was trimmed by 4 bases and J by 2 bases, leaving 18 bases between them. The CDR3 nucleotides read TGCGCCAGCAGCCCGGAAATAAGCAGAACCAACTATGGCTACACCTTC. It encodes CASSPEISRTNYGYTF.

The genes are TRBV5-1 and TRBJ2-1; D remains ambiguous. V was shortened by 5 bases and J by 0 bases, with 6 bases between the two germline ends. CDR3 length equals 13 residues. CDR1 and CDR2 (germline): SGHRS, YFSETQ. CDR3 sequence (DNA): TGCGCCAGCAGTCTTAGCTCCTACAATGAGCAGTTCTTC. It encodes CASSLSSYNEQFF.

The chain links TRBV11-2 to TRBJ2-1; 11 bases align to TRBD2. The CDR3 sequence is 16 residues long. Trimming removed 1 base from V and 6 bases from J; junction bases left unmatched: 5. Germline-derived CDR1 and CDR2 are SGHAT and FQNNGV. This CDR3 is CASSLGSSGGPNEQFF. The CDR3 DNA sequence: TGTGCCAGCAGCTTAGGCTCTAGCGGGGGGCCCAATGAGCAGTTCTTC. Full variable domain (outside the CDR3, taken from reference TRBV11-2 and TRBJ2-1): EAGVAQSPRYKIIEKRQSVAFWCNPISGHATLYWYQQILGQGPKLLIQFQNNGVVDDSQLPKDRFSAERLKGVDSTLKIQPAKLEDSAVYLCASSLGSSGGPNEQFFGPGTRLTVL.

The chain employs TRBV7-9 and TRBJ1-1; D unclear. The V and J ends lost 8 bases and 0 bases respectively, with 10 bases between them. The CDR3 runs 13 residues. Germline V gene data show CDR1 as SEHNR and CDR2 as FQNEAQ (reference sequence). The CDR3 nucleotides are TGTGCCAGCCTGGGCAACCTGAACACTGAAGCTTTCTTT. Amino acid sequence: CASLGNLNTEAFF.

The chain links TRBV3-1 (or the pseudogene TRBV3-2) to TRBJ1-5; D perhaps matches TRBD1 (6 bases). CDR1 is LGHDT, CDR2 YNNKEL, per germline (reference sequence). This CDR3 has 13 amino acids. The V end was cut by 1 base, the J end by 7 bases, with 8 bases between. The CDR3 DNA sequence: TGTGCCAGCAGCCAAGTAAGGGGGCAGCCCCAGCATTTT. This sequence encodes CASSQVRGQPQHF.

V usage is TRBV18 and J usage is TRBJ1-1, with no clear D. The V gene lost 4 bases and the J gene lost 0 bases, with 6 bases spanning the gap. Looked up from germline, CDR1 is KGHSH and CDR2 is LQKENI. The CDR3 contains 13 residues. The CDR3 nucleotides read TGTGCCAGCTCACTCGGGCTGAACACTGAAGCTTTCTTT. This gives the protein CASSLGLNTEAFF.

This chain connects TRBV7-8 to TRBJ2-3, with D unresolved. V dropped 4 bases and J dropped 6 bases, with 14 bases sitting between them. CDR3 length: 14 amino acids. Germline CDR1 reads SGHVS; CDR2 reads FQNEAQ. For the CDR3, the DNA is TGTGCCAGCAGCTCAAGTCCCAACCCCGATACGCAGTATTTT. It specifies CASSSSPNPDTQYF.

The CDR3 loop is CASSRTGVGNTIYF. The DNA of the CDR3 is TGTGCCAGCAGCAGGACAGGGGTTGGAAACACCATATATTTT. V is TRBV7-3 and J is TRBJ1-3; 9 nucleotides line up with TRBD1. The CDR3 is made up of 14 amino acids. With V trimmed by 5 bases and J by 3 bases, 2 bases remained unmatched. Germline V gives CDR1 SGHTA, CDR2 FQGTGA.

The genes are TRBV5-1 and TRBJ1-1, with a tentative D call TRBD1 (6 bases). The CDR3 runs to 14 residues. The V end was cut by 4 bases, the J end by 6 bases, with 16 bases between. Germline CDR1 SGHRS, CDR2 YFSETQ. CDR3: CASSPAGAIAEAFF. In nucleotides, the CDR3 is TGCGCCAGCAGCCCCGCAGGGGCGATCGCTGAAGCTTTCTTT.

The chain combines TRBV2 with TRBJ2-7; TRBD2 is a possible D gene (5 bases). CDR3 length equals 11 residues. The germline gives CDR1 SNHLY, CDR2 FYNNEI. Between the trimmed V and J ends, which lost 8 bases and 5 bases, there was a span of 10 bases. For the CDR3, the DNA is TGTGCCAGCTCGTCGAGGGACGAGCAGTACTTC. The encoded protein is CASSSRDEQYF.

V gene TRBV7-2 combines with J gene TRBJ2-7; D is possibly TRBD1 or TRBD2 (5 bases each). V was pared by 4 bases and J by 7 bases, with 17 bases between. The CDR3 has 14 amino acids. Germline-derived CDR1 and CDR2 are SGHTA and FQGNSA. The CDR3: CASSWGYGEGEQYF. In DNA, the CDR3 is TGTGCCAGCAGCTGGGGGTACGGAGAGGGTGAGCAGTACTTC.

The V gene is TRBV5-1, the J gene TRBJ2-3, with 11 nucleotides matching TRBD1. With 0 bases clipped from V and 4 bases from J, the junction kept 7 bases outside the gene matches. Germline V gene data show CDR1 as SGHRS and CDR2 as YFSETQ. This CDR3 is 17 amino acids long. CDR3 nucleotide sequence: TGCGCCAGCAGCTTGGCCCCGGTGGGACAGGGGGCAGATACGCAGTATTTT. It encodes CASSLAPVGQGADTQYF.

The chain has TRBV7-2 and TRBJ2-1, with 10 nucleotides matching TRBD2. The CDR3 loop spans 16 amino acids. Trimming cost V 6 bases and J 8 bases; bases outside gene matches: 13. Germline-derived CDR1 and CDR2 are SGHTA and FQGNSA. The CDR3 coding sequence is TGTGCCAGCAGTCCTTCCCCTAGCGGGGGTTTTGATGAGCAGTTCTTC. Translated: CASSPSPSGGFDEQFF.

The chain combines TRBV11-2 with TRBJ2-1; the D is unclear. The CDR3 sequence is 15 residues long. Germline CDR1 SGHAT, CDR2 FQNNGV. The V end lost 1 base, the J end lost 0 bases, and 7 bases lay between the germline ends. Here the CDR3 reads CASSLGGPSYNEQFF. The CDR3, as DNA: TGTGCCAGCAGCTTAGGTGGGCCCTCCTACAATGAGCAGTTCTTC.

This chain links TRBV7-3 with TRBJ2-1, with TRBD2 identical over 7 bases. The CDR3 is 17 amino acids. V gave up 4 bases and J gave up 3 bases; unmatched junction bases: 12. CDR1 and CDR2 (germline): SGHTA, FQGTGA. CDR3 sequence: CASSSQGSGKNYNEQFF. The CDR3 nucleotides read TGTGCCAGCAGCTCCCAGGGAAGCGGGAAGAACTACAATGAGCAGTTCTTC.

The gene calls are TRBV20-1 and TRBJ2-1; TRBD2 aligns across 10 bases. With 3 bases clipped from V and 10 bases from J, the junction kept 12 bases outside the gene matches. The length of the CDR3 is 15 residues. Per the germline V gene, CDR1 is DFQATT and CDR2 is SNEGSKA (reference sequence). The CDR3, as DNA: TGCAGTGCTAGTATGGCTAGCGGGAGTCTTGGCGAGCAGTTCTTC. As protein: CSASMASGSLGEQFF.

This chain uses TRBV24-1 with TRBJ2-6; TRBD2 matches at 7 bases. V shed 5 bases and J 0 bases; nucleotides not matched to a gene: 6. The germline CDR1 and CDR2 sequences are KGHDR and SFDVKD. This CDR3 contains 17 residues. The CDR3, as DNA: TGTGCCACCAGTGGGCGGGAGTTCCCCTCTGGGGCCAACGTCCTGACTTTC. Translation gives CATSGREFPSGANVLTF.

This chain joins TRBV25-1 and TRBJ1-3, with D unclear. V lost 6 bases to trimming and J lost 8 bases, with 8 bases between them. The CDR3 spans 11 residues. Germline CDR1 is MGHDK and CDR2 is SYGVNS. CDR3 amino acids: CASSRVDTIYF. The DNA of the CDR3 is TGTGCCAGCAGCCGGGTGGACACCATATATTTT.

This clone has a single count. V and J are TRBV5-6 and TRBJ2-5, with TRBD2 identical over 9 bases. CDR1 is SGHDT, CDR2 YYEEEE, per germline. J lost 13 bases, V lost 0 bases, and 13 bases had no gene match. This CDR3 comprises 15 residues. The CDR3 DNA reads TGTGCCAGCAGCTTGGCCAGGTCTAGCGGGGCGACTAGGTACTTC. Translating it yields CASSLARSSGATRYF.

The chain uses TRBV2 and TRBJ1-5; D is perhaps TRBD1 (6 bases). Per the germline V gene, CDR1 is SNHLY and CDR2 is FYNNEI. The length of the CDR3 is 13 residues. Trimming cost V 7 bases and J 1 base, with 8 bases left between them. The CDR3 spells CASNGQSNQPQHF. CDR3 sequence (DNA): TGTGCCAGCAACGGACAGAGCAATCAGCCCCAGCATTTT.